This is a list of T cell receptor beta chains from one sample in a study of CD8 T cells in ankylosing spondylitis. In TCRdb, the 5' RACE reads were re-called with MiXCR into one record per CDR3 protein. The table lists under 850,000 distinct CDR3 sequences, 15% to 20% of them singletons. The source material was blood, either unsorted or a sorted T cell fraction (not recorded which). These receptors all stem from a male donor with ankylosing spondylitis. Each CDR3 is given with its conserved first and last residue. A D gene is named only where the DNA matches it firmly. Clone sizes are given selectively: once, few, many, or a class where the clone is expanded.

d_call	clone_size	j_call	v_call	cdr3_aa	cdr3_nt
TRBD1	few	TRBJ1-2	TRBV12-3/TRBV12-4	CASSQGADYGYTF	TGTGCCAGCAGCCAGGGGGCTGACTATGGCTACACCTTC
NA	few	TRBJ2-2	TRBV29-1	CSVVINTGELFF	TGCAGCGTTGTCATTAACACCGGGGAGCTGTTTTTT
NA	many	TRBJ2-5	TRBV6-5	CASSTGTAETQYF	TGTGCCAGCAGTACTGGGACCGCAGAGACCCAGTACTTC
NA	few	TRBJ1-5	TRBV5-1	CASSYDTGANQPQHF	TGCGCCAGCAGTTACGACACTGGAGCTAATCAGCCCCAGCATTTT
NA	few	TRBJ2-1	TRBV4-2	CASSLFGGPNDEQFF	TGTGCCAGCAGCCTCTTCGGGGGCCCCAACGATGAGCAGTTCTTC
TRBD1	NA	TRBJ2-7	TRBV10-3	CAISDVSGTGSEQYF	TGTGCCATCAGTGATGTTTCTGGGACAGGGAGCGAGCAGTACTTC
TRBD1	few	TRBJ1-2	TRBV29-1	CSVERQGLGGYTF	TGCAGCGTTGAAAGACAGGGACTGGGGGGCTACACCTTC
NA	NA	TRBJ2-3	TRBV12-3/TRBV12-4	CASSAYPPGPMKADTQYF	TGTGCCAGCAGTGCCTACCCGCCGGGACCGATGAAGGCAGATACGCAGTATTTT
TRBD2	NA	TRBJ2-3	TRBV12-3/TRBV12-4	CASSLALVGLANLRYF	TGTGCCAGCAGTTTAGCGCTGGTGGGACTAGCAAATTTGCGGTATTTT
NA	many	TRBJ2-1	TRBV4-1	CASSQANLVTVGEQFF	TGCGCCAGCAGCCAAGCGAATCTGGTAACTGTGGGTGAGCAGTTCTTC
NA	NA	TRBJ2-3	TRBV20-1	CSARGTSLRTDTQYF	TGCAGTGCTAGAGGTACCTCACTCCGCACAGATACGCAGTATTTT
NA	NA	TRBJ1-3	TRBV12-3/TRBV12-4	CASSFVPGLSSGNTIYF	TGTGCCAGCAGTTTTGTTCCTGGGTTAAGCTCTGGAAACACCATATATTTT
NA	NA	TRBJ1-3	TRBV20-1	CSASVSQGGNTIYF	TGCAGTGCTAGTGTATCGCAGGGTGGAAACACCATATATTTT
NA	few	TRBJ2-3	TRBV12-3/TRBV12-4	CASSLDRLSTDTQYF	TGTGCCAGCAGTTTAGACCGACTAAGCACAGATACGCAGTATTTT
TRBD2	NA	TRBJ2-1	TRBV3-1	CASTQDSRLARYNEQFF	TGTGCCAGCACCCAAGATTCGCGACTAGCTAGGTACAATGAGCAGTTCTTC
NA	NA	TRBJ1-1	TRBV6-1	CASSRNQLSTEAFF	TGTGCCAGCAGCCGGAATCAATTGAGCACTGAAGCTTTCTTT
NA	few	TRBJ1-4	TRBV11-2	CASRPRGQFNEKLFF	TGTGCCAGCAGACCCCGAGGACAGTTTAATGAAAAACTGTTTTTT